The rows below give T cell receptor beta chains drawn from one sample of a study of blood T cell repertoires in COVID-19. TCRdb keeps only in-frame clones here, not all; method: immunoSEQ multiplex PCR. Here the sample spans about 21,000 clones, approximately 88% being singletons. The sample was peripheral blood. The receptors were gathered from a man at least 80 years old with active or convalescent COVID-19. Each CDR3 is given with its conserved first and last residue. The D gene is left open where the match is weak. Expanded clones get a size class; other rows say once, few or many, or leave the size out.

TRBJ1-4,TRBV19,NA,NA,CASSSEDSNEKLFF,TGTGCCAGTAGTTCCGAAGACAGTAATGAAAAACTGTTTTTT
TRBJ2-2,TRBV7-7,NA,NA,CASSPVGGGELFF,TGTGCCAGCAGCCCAGTCGGAGGCGGGGAGCTGTTTTTT
TRBJ2-1,TRBV29-1,NA,NA,CSVVLWGGYGEQFF,TGCAGCGTTGTCTTGTGGGGCGGATATGGTGAGCAGTTCTTC
TRBJ2-7,TRBV5-4,NA,TRBD2,CASSLALAGENEQYF,TGTGCCAGCAGCTTGGCGCTAGCGGGAGAAAACGAGCAGTACTTC
TRBJ2-7,TRBV28,NA,NA,CASSDYRDYRAYEQYF,TGTGCCAGCAGTGACTACAGGGACTATCGGGCCTACGAGCAGTACTTC
TRBJ2-5,TRBV7-2,NA,TRBD2,CASSRAGAGGRETQYF,TGTGCCAGCAGCCGGGCCGGAGCGGGAGGGCGGGAGACCCAGTACTTC
TRBJ2-3,TRBV5-6,few,TRBD1,CASREQGVGDTQYF,TGTGCCAGCAGAGAACAGGGGGTCGGAGATACGCAGTATTTT
TRBJ2-7,TRBV19,NA,TRBD2,CASSTRLAGGPKQYF,TGTGCCAGTAGTACACGACTAGCGGGGGGACCCAAGCAGTACTTC
TRBJ2-1,TRBV2,NA,TRBD2,CASLERGGYNEQFF,TGTGCCAGCCTCGAGCGGGGGGGATACAATGAGCAGTTCTTC
TRBJ1-1,TRBV6-5,NA,NA,CASATGMNTEAFF,TGTGCCAGCGCTACAGGTATGAACACTGAAGCTTTCTTT
TRBJ2-1,TRBV7-9,NA,NA,CASGAGRGRYNEQFF,TGTGCCAGCGGGGCCGGCAGGGGGAGGTACAATGAGCAGTTCTTC
TRBJ2-1,TRBV3-1/TRBV3-2,NA,NA,CASSQVLGNEQFF,TGTGCCAGCAGCCAAGTACTAGGGAATGAGCAGTTCTTC
TRBJ2-7,TRBV4-1,NA,TRBD1,CASSQAVRGYEQYF,TGCGCCAGCAGCCAAGCAGTCAGGGGGTACGAGCAGTACTTC
TRBJ1-5,TRBV12-3/TRBV12-4,NA,NA,CASSLYSNQPQHF,TGTGCCAGCAGCCTATATAGCAATCAGCCCCAGCATTTT
TRBJ2-7,TRBV27,NA,NA,CASSPRGGEGTYEQYF,TGTGCCAGCAGTCCAAGAGGGGGGGAGGGGACCTACGAGCAGTACTTC
TRBJ2-4,TRBV19,NA,TRBD2,CASSPTGLAGIQYF,TGTGCCAGTAGTCCCACCGGACTAGCAGGCATTCAGTACTTC
TRBJ1-1,TRBV19,NA,NA,CASSIMLLNTEAFF,TGTGCCAGTAGTATTATGTTGCTAAACACTGAAGCTTTCTTT
TRBJ2-1,TRBV19,NA,TRBD2,CASSGSSYNEQFF,TGTGCCAGCAGCGGGAGCTCCTACAATGAGCAGTTCTTC
TRBJ1-4,TRBV11-2,NA,NA,CASSSHSQLGEKLFF,TGTGCCAGCAGCTCTCACTCCCAACTAGGTGAAAAACTGTTTTTT
TRBJ2-3,TRBV5-1,NA,TRBD2,CASRTSGAADTQYF,TGCGCCAGCAGAACCAGCGGGGCAGCAGATACGCAGTATTTT
TRBJ1-4,TRBV5-1,NA,TRBD1,CASSWGGTGSRNEKLFF,TGCGCCAGCAGCTGGGGCGGGACAGGGTCCCGCAATGAAAAACTGTTTTTT
TRBJ1-4,TRBV29-1,NA,TRBD1,CSAQRGTGDEKLFF,TGCAGCGCCCAGAGGGGGACAGGGGACGAAAAACTGTTTTTT
TRBJ2-3,TRBV20-1,NA,NA,CSASKAGPTDTQYF,TGCAGTGCAAGTAAAGCGGGTCCCACAGATACGCAGTATTTT
TRBJ1-5,TRBV5-1,NA,NA,CASSLGGPNQPQHF,TGCGCCAGCAGCTTGGGCGGGCCGAACCAGCCCCAGCATTTT
TRBJ2-1,TRBV5-1,NA,NA,CASSLAGGSGSYNEQFF,TGCGCCAGCAGCTTGGCCGGGGGTTCCGGGTCCTACAATGAGCAGTTCTTC
TRBJ2-1,TRBV2,NA,TRBD2,CASSWGLAGGPNEQFF,TGTGCCAGCAGTTGGGGCCTAGCGGGAGGGCCCAATGAGCAGTTCTTC
TRBJ1-1,TRBV7-8,NA,TRBD1,CASSSWGQGRAEAFF,TGTGCCAGCAGCTCCTGGGGACAGGGAAGGGCTGAAGCTTTCTTT
TRBJ2-7,TRBV7-9,NA,TRBD2,CASSLGSSGLGEQYF,TGTGCCAGCAGCTTAGGGTCTAGCGGCCTAGGGGAGCAGTACTTC
TRBJ1-1,TRBV29-1,NA,TRBD1,CSVLGTGNTEAFF,TGCAGCGTTCTAGGGACAGGGAACACTGAAGCTTTCTTT
TRBJ2-6,TRBV5-6,NA,NA,CASTAGANVLTF,TGTGCCAGCACGGCTGGGGCCAACGTCCTGACTTTC